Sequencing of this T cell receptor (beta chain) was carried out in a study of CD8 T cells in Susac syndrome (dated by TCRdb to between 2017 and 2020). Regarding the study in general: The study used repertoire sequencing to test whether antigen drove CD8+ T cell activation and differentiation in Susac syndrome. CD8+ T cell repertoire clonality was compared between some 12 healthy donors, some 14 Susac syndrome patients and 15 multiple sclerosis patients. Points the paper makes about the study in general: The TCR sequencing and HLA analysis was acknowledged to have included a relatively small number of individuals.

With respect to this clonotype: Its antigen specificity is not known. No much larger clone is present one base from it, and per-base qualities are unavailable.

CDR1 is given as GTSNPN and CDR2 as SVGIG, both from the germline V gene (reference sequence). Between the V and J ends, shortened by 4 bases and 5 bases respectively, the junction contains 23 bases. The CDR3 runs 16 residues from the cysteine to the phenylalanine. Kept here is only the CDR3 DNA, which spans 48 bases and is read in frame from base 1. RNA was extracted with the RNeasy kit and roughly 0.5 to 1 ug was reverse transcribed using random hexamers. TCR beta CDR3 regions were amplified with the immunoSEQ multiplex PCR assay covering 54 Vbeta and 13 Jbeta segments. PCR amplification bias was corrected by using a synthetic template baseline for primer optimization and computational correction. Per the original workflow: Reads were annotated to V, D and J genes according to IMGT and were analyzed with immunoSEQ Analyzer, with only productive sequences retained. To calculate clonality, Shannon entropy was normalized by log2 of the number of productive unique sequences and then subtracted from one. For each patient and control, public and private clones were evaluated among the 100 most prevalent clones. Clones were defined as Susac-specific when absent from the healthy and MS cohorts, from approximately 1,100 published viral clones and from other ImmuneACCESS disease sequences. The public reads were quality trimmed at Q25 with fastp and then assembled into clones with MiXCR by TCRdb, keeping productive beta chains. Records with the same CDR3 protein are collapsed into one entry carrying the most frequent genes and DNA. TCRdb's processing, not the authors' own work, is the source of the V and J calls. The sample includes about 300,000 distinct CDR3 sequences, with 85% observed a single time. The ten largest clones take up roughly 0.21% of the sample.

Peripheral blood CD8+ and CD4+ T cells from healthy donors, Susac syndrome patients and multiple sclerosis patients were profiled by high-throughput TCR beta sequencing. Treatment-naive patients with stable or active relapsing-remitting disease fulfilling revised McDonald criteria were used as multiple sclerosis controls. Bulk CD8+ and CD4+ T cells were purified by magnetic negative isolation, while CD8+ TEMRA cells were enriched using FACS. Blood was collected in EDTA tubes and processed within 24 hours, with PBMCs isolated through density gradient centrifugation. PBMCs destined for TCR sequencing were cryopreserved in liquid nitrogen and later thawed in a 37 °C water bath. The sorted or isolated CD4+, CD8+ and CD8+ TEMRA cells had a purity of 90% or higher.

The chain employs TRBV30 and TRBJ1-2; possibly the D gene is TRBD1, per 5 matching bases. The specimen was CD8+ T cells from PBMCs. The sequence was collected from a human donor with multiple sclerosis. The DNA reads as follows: TGTGCCTGGACCCGCCCCGGGGACCCTTGGTCTTATGGCTACACCTTC. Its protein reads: CAWTRPGDPWSYGYTF. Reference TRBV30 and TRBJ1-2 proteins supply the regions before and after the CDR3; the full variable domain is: SQTIHQWPATLVQPVGSPLSLECTVEGTSNPNLYWYRQAAGRGLQLLFYSVGIGQISSEVPQNLSASRPQDRQFILSSKKLLLSDSGFYLCAWTRPGDPWSYGYTFGSGTRLTVV.